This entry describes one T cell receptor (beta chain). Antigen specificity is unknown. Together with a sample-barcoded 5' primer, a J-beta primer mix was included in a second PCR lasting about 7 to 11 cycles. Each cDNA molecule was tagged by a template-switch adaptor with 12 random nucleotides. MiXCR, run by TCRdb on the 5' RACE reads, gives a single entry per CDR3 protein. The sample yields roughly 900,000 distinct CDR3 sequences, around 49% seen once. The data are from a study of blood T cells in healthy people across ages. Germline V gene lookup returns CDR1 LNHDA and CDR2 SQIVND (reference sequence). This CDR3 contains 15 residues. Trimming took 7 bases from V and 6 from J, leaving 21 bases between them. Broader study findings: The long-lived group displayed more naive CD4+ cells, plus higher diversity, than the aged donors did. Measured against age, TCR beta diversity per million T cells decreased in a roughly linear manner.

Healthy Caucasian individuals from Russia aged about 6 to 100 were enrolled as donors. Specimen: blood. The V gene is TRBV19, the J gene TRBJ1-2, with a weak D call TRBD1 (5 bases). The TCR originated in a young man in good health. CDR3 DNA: TGTGCCAGTACTAACCGGGACGGGAGGACCCATGGCTACACCTTC. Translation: CASTNRDGRTHGYTF.